Listed here are 3 T cell receptor beta chains from one sample, sequenced in a study of T-cell reconstitution after alpha-beta-depleted transplantation in children. This sample's TCRbeta library carried unique molecular identifier barcodes. TCRdb analysed the PCR reads with MiXCR anew, one entry per CDR3 protein. The sample carries over 400,000 distinct CDR3 sequences, about 40% recorded once. The material sequenced was PBMCs, taken before TCRalphabeta/CD19-depleted stem cell transplant. These receptors were taken from a girl aged 2 to 10 with aplastic anemia, due to receive a stem cell transplant.

This clonotype came up many times. The chain uses TRBV29-1 and TRBJ2-4, with 8 bases matching TRBD2. The V gene end was trimmed by 7 bases and the J gene end by 9 bases; junction bases not matched to a gene: 11. The CDR3 runs 13 residues. Germline V lookup: CDR1 SQVTM, CDR2 ANQGSEA. CDR3 DNA sequence: TGCAGCGCGAGGACGGGAGGGAGTGGCATTCAGTACTTC. Translated, it gives CSARTGGSGIQYF.

This chain joins TRBV20-1 and TRBJ2-3, with D maybe TRBD1 (5 bases). V lost 2 bases and J lost 3, with 18 bases in between. There are 16 residues in the CDR3. Germline V gene sequence: CDR1 DFQATT, CDR2 SNEGSKA (reference sequence). CDR3 residues: CSARNWASAGTDTQYF. The DNA for the CDR3 is TGCAGTGCTAGAAATTGGGCTTCGGCAGGGACAGATACGCAGTATTTT.

The chain joins TRBV20-1 to TRBJ2-5; D ambiguous. V shed 0 bases and J shed 5 bases, with 10 bases lying between them. The CDR3 is made up of 13 amino acids. CDR1 DFQATT and CDR2 SNEGSKA come from the germline V gene (reference sequence). The CDR3 loop is CSARDTSGETQYF. The CDR3 coding sequence is TGCAGTGCTAGAGATACATCGGGTGAGACCCAGTACTTC.